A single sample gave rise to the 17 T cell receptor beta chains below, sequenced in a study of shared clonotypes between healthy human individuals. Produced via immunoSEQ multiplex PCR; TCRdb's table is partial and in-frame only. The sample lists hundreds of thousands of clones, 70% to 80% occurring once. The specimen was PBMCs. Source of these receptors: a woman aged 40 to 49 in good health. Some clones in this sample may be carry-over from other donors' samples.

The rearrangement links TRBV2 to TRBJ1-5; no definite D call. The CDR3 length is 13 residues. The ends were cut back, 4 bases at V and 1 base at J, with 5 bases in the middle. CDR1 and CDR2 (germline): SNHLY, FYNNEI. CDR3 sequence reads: CASSVQSNQPQHF. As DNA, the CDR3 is TGTGCCAGCAGTGTGCAGAGCAATCAGCCCCAGCATTTT.

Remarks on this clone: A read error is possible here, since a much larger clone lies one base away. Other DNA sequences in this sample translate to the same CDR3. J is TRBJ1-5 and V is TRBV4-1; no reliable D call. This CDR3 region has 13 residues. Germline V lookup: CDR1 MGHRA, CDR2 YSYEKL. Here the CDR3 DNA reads TGCGCCAGCAGCCAACAGGTGAATCAGCCCCAACATTTT. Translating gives CASSQQVNQPQHF.

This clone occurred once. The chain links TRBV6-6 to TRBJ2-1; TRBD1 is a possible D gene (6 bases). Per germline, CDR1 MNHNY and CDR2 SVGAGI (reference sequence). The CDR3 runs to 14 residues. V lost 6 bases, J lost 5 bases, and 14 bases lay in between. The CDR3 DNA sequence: TGTGCCAGCAGATACCGGGACAACCACAATGAGCAGTTCTTC. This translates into CASRYRDNHNEQFF.

This CDR3 is CASSRTSGTSYEQYF. The CDR3 DNA is TGTGCCAGCAGCCGGACTAGCGGGACGTCCTACGAGCAGTACTTC. The chain employs TRBV6-5 and TRBJ2-7, with 12 nucleotides matching TRBD2. The CDR3 sequence is 15 residues long. The trim removed 6 bases at V and 1 base at J, leaving 4 bases unmatched. Germline CDR1 is MNHEY and CDR2 is SVGAGI.

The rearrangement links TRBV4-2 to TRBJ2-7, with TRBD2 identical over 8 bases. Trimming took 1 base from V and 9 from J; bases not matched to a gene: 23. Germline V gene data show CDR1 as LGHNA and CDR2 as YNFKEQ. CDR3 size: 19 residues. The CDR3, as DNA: TGTGCCAGCAGCCAAGTCCTAATGGTCCAGCGGGGGCGGGGGTCCGTGCAGTACTTC. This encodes CASSQVLMVQRGRGSVQYF.

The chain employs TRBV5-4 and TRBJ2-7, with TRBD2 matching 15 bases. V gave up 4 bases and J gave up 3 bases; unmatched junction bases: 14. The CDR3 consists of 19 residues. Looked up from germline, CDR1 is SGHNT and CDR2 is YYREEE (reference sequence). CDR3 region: CASSPGGLAGGPPLYEQYF. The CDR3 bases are TGTGCCAGCAGCCCAGGGGGACTAGCGGGAGGCCCGCCCCTCTACGAGCAGTACTTC.

The CDR3 reads CASSNMGTEAFF. Here the CDR3 DNA reads TGTGCCAGCAGTAATATGGGCACTGAAGCTTTCTTT. The genes are TRBV11-3 and TRBJ1-1; the D is unclear. Germline CDR1 SGHNT, CDR2 YENEEA. The CDR3 loop spans 12 amino acids. Trimming stripped 6 bases from V and 4 bases from J, with 9 bases between.

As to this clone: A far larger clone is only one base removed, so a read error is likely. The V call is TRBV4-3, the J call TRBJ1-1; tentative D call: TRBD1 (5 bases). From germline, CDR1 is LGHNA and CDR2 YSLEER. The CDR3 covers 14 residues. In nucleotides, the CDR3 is TGCGCCGGCAGCCAAGATTTCGGGGGCACTGAAGCTTTCTTT. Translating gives CAGSQDFGGTEAFF.

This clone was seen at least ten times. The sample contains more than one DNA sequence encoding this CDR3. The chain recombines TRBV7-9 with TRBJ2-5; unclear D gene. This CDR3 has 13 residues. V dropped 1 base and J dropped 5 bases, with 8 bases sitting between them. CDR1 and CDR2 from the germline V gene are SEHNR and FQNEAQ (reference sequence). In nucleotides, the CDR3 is TGTGCCAGCAGCTTAGTTGGAAGGGAGACCCAGTACTTC. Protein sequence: CASSLVGRETQYF.

CDR3: CASSFSVLGGADTQYF. In nucleotides, the CDR3 is TGTGCCAGCAGTTTTTCGGTGCTCGGGGGGGCAGATACGCAGTATTTT. The chain carries TRBV28 and TRBJ2-3; 8 bases align to TRBD2. The CDR3 loop spans 16 amino acids. Trimming removed 3 bases from V and 4 bases from J; junction bases left unmatched: 9. Germline V gene sequence: CDR1 MDHEN, CDR2 SYDVKM.

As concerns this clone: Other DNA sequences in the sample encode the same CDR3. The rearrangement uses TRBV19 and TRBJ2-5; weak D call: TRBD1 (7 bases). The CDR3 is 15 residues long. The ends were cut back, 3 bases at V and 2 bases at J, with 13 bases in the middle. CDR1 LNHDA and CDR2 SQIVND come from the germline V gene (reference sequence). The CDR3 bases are TGTGCCAGTAGTATCGGGGCAGGGGGGCAAGAGACCCAGTACTTC. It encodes CASSIGAGGQETQYF.

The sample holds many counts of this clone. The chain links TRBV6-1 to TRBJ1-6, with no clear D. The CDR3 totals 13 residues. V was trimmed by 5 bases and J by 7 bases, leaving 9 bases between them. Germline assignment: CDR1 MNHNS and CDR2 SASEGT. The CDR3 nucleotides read TGTGCCAGCAGTAACGGAGAAAATTCACCCCTCCACTTT. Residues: CASSNGENSPLHF.

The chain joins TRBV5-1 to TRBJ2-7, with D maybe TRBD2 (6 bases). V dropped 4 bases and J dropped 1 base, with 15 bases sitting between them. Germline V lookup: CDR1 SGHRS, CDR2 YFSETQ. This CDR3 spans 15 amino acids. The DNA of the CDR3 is TGCGCCAGCAGCGAAGAGGACTACCGGTCCTACGAGCAGTACTTC. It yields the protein CASSEEDYRSYEQYF.

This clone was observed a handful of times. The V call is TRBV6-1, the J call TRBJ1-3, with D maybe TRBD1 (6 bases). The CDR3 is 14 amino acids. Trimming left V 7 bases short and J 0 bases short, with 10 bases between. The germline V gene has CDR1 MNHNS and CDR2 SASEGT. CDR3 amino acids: CASKTGSSGNTIYF. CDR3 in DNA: TGTGCCAGCAAAACAGGGAGCTCTGGAAACACCATATATTTT.

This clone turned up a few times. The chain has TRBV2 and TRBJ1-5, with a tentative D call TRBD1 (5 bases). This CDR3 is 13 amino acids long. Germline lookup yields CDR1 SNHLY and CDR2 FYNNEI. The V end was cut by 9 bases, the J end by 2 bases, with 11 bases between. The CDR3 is CASQGVGNQPQHF. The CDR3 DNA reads TGTGCCAGTCAGGGTGTAGGCAATCAGCCCCAGCATTTT.

CDR3 sequence reads: CASSLWRDSGSGVHEQYF. CDR3 DNA: TGTGCCAGCAGCTTATGGCGGGATAGCGGGAGTGGTGTGCACGAGCAGTACTTC. This sequence joins TRBV7-9 and TRBJ2-7, with 9 bases identical to TRBD2. The CDR3 is made up of 18 amino acids. Germline lookup yields CDR1 SEHNR and CDR2 FQNEAQ (reference sequence). Unmatched junction bases numbered 16, after V lost 2 bases and J lost 5 bases.

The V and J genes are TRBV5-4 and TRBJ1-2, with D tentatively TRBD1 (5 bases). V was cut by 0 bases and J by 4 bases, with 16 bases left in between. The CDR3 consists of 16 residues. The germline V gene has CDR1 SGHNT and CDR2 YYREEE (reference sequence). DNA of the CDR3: TGTGCCAGCAGCTTGGAAAGGGGCTCGGCCACCTATGGCTACACCTTC. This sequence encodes CASSLERGSATYGYTF.